These 5 T cell receptor beta chains were sequenced from one sample in a study of shared T cell receptors in the human thymus. This table comes from immunoSEQ multiplex PCR, and its TCRdb copy is limited to in-frame clones, with some not included. The sample carries about 380,000 clones, roughly 94% recorded once. The sequencing input was thymocytes. All receptors come from a human donor.

V usage is TRBV5-1 and J usage is TRBJ1-1; tentative D call: TRBD1 (5 bases). Trimming shortened V by 3 bases and J by 4 bases, and 16 bases separated the two germline ends. Looked up from germline, CDR1 is SGHRS and CDR2 is YFSETQ. This CDR3 is built from 15 residues. The DNA for the CDR3 is TGCGCCAGCAGCTGTCCCGGGGGGTCCGGCACTGAAGCTTTCTTT. It yields the protein CASSCPGGSGTEAFF. Based on the CDR3 plus reference TRBV5-1 and TRBJ1-1, the full variable domain is KAGVTQTPRYLIKTRGQQVTLSCSPISGHRSVSWYQQTPGQGLQFLFEYFSETQRNKGNFPGRFSGRQFSNSRSEMNVSTLELGDSALYLCASSCPGGSGTEAFFGQGTRLTVV.

Details on this clone: The junction shows a germline mismatch at one end, possibly a read error. DNA for the CDR3: TGCAGCGTTTTCTTGGGACAGGGTCGCGGAAATGCGCAGTTCTTC. Encoded protein: CSVFLGQGRGNAQFF. The J gene is TRBJ2-1, the V gene TRBV29-1, with 9 bases aligning to TRBD1. CDR3 size: 15 residues. Looked up from germline, CDR1 is SQVTM and CDR2 is ANQGSEA.

CDR3 loop: CASSPSPGGSSYNEQFF. The CDR3 nucleotides are TGTGCCAGCAGCCCCTCCCCGGGTGGAAGCTCCTACAATGAGCAGTTCTTC. The chain is built from TRBV7-6 and TRBJ2-1; D not certain. This CDR3 has 17 residues. V lost 5 bases and J 0 bases, leaving 17 bases between the germline ends. Looked up from germline, CDR1 is SGHVS and CDR2 is FNYEAQ.

The rearrangement links TRBV7-3 to TRBJ2-2, with no clear D. The germline gives CDR1 SGHTA, CDR2 FQGTGA. CDR3 size: 13 residues. V lost 4 bases and J 2 bases, leaving 5 bases between the germline ends. CDR3 sequence: CASSSPNTGELFF. CDR3 nucleotides: TGTGCCAGCAGCTCCCCCAACACCGGGGAGCTGTTTTTT.

The chain is built from TRBV28 and TRBJ2-7; 8 bases are shared with TRBD1. The germline CDR1 and CDR2 sequences are MDHEN and SYDVKM. The CDR3 totals 15 residues. Trimming cost V 4 bases and J 3 bases; bases outside gene matches: 8. CDR3 region: CASSSSPGQGYEQYF. The DNA for the CDR3 is TGTGCCAGCAGTTCGTCCCCCGGACAGGGCTACGAGCAGTACTTC.